This T cell receptor (beta chain) was documented in a study of T cells in Graves' hyperthyroidism and ophthalmopathy. Amplification yielded TCR beta CDR3 regions, with RNA transcripts as the source. TCR CDR3 underwent first-round RT-PCR with the HTBI primer set. TCRdb re-analysed the multiplex PCR reads in MiXCR, keeping a single row per CDR3 protein. The sample lists hundreds of thousands of distinct CDR3 sequences; under 15% were seen once. This clonotype was seen many times. The CDR3 totals 11 residues. Trimming took off 3 bases at V and 3 bases at J, with 5 bases between the two ends. The germline V gene encodes CDR1 DFQATT and CDR2 SNEGSKA (reference sequence).

The clonotype was recovered from a woman in her twenties or thirties with Graves' hyperthyroidism. The genes are TRBV20-1 and TRBJ2-5, with D unresolved. Sample: blood. CDR3 DNA: TGCAGTGCTAGGGTAAAAGAGACCCAGTACTTC. Residues: CSARVKETQYF.